Listed below are T cell receptor beta chains from one sample, sequenced in a study of T cells in Graves' hyperthyroidism and ophthalmopathy. TCRdb ran MiXCR on the multiplex PCR reads and lists one entry per CDR3 protein. The sample includes fewer than 450,000 distinct CDR3 sequences, approximately 17% of them seen just once. Sample: blood. Receptors originate from a woman aged 30 to 39 with Graves' hyperthyroidism that later progressed to Graves' ophthalmopathy. Both conserved end residues are part of each CDR3.

v_call	j_call	cdr3_aa
TRBV2	TRBJ2-1	CASRQGTYNEQFF
TRBV28	TRBJ1-2	CASSERHYGYTF
TRBV6-1	TRBJ2-1	CASGPDEQFF
TRBV3-1	TRBJ2-7	CASSTPGTGFYEQYF
TRBV7-2	TRBJ2-3	CASTTSGGLTDTQYF
TRBV29-1	TRBJ2-7	CSVNNRGSWRDEQYF
TRBV6-1	TRBJ1-5	CASRKGQGVGQPQHF
TRBV29-1	TRBJ1-2	CSTGPPANYGYTF
TRBV2	TRBJ2-5	CASTHLAGDRMLETQYF
TRBV29-1	TRBJ2-1	CSVEGVGADWDYNEQFF
TRBV7-8	TRBJ1-1	CASSLDRRTVMNTEAFF
TRBV6-1	TRBJ1-1	CASSEGYGGRQSGDTEAFF
TRBV18	TRBJ2-5	CASSRDRALETQYF
TRBV2	TRBJ2-1	CAIPTETSASSYNEQFF
TRBV27	TRBJ2-7	CASSFGVTSGRYLIHEQYF
TRBV6-1	TRBJ1-4	CASSDRYRGTNEKLFF
TRBV28	TRBJ2-5	CASSLGTSGTLYQETQYF
TRBV3-1	TRBJ2-3	CASSRGADTQYF
TRBV19	TRBJ1-1	CASSTRPWLNTEAFF
TRBV6-5	TRBJ1-2	CASSYQGADYGYTF
TRBV2	TRBJ2-5	CARSGQGARKARAETQYF
TRBV19	TRBJ2-1	CASSIDLGLAGDEQFF
TRBV19	TRBJ1-4	CASIGPLDEKLFF
TRBV2	TRBJ2-1	CASSQTSGGTRSYNEQFF
TRBV6-5	TRBJ2-3	CASSYSTGTSGIRTDTQYF
TRBV18	TRBJ1-6	CASSPGNSPLHF
TRBV7-2	TRBJ2-1	CASSLDRGRFHEQFF
TRBV6-1	TRBJ2-5	CASTGAEFGTQYF
TRBV28	TRBJ2-7	CASSGYSGGGSYEQYF
TRBV4-1	TRBJ2-3	CASSHGIAGVLSDTQYF
TRBV18	TRBJ2-7	CASSPGGSLSYEQYF
TRBV6-5	TRBJ2-7	CASSYPAGGGTSYEQYF
TRBV3-1	TRBJ2-7	CASSPVAERDYEQYF
TRBV20-1	TRBJ1-4	CSANRGHGHEKLFF
TRBV3-1	TRBJ1-6	CASSPDRRYSPLHF
TRBV30	TRBJ1-1	CAWSVMGRVAFF
TRBV28	TRBJ2-5	CASSLIPGRVQETQYF
TRBV27	TRBJ1-6	CASSFYVAGERNSPLHF
TRBV19	TRBJ2-2	CASITPRDRVGAGELFF
TRBV12-3/TRBV12-4	TRBJ2-3	CASSFLSPSTDTQYF
TRBV30	TRBJ1-2	CAWSVPGSEYGYTF
TRBV12-3/TRBV12-4	TRBJ2-7	CASSPQPRLFGGGEQYF
TRBV28	TRBJ1-2	CASSLGQGAGYGYTF